Below, 16 T cell receptor beta chains from the same sample are listed, as sequenced in a study of blood T cell repertoires in COVID-19. This table comes from immunoSEQ multiplex PCR, and its TCRdb copy is limited to in-frame clones, with some not included. The repertoire has about 160,000 clones, 80% to 90% of them found once; the top ten carry over 10%. Sequenced input: peripheral blood. The receptors shown here come from a man younger than 35 with COVID-19, enrolled during active disease.

This clone came up once. The chain couples TRBV2 to TRBJ1-6, with no clear D. The CDR3 runs to 15 residues. Germline V gives CDR1 SNHLY, CDR2 FYNNEI. Trimming shortened V by 0 bases and J by 4 bases, and 7 bases separated the two germline ends. CDR3 amino acids: CASSEASGYNSPLHF. CDR3 nucleotide sequence: TGTGCCAGCAGTGAAGCTAGCGGTTATAATTCACCCCTCCACTTT. The full variable domain, rest sourced from reference TRBV2 and TRBJ1-6, is EPEVTQTPSHQVTQMGQEVILRCVPISNHLYFYWYRQILGQKVEFLVSFYNNEISEKSEIFDDQFSVERPDGSNFTLKIRSTKLEDSAMYFCASSEASGYNSPLHFGNGTRLTVT.

V gene TRBV5-6 combines with J gene TRBJ2-2, with 8 bases aligning to TRBD1. The CDR3 has 15 residues. The germline CDR1 and CDR2 sequences are SGHDT and YYEEEE. Unmatched junction bases numbered 9, after V lost 7 bases and J lost 4 bases. The CDR3 protein is CASGPGGLFTGELFF. The CDR3 region has the DNA TGTGCCAGCGGCCCAGGGGGCCTATTCACCGGGGAGCTGTTTTTT.

This chain uses TRBV27 with TRBJ2-5, with unresolved D. This CDR3 contains 10 residues. Germline V lookup: CDR1 MNHEY, CDR2 SMNVEV (reference sequence). CDR3 sequence: CVSYQETQYF. CDR3 bases: TGTGTGTCGTACCAAGAGACCCAGTACTTC.

This sequence joins TRBV30 and TRBJ1-1, with 7 nucleotides matching TRBD1. Germline V gives CDR1 GTSNPN, CDR2 SVGIG (reference sequence). The CDR3 is 14 residues long. Trimming cost V 0 bases and J 1 base; bases outside gene matches: 2. CDR3 sequence (DNA): TGTGCCTGGAGTGTGAAGGGGGCGAACACTGAAGCTTTCTTT. Its translation is CAWSVKGANTEAFF.

The gene calls are TRBV5-1 and TRBJ2-2; 7 bases are a match to TRBD1. Losses at the gene ends were 7 bases for V and 4 bases for J; bases not matched to a gene: 7. Germline CDR1 is SGHRS and CDR2 is YFSETQ. This CDR3 has 14 residues. The CDR3: CASSETGSTGELFF. The CDR3 DNA reads TGCGCCAGCTCCGAGACAGGGTCCACCGGGGAGCTGTTTTTT.

The chain joins TRBV14 to TRBJ2-3; tentatively, D is TRBD2 (5 bases). The germline V gene has CDR1 SGHDN and CDR2 FVKESK. The germline V and J ends were trimmed by 4 bases and 4 bases, with 24 bases remaining between them. The CDR3 contains 18 residues. CDR3 bases: TGTGCCAGCAGCCCTCTCTCCCCCCCCCAGCGGAGATCAGATACGCAGTATTTT. This sequence encodes CASSPLSPPQRRSDTQYF.

This clone was counted a single time. The rearrangement uses TRBV5-1 and TRBJ1-3; 11 nucleotides line up with TRBD1. The CDR3 runs to 16 residues. Losses at the gene ends were 0 bases for V and 6 bases for J; bases not matched to a gene: 5. The V gene's germline CDR1 is SGHRS and CDR2 YFSETQ. The DNA of the CDR3 is TGCGCCAGCAGCTTGGATGGACAGGGGGCTGAAAACACCATATATTTT. This encodes CASSLDGQGAENTIYF.

This clone was found a few times. The J gene is TRBJ1-6, the V gene TRBV7-9, with TRBD1 identical over 7 bases. V dropped 3 bases and J dropped 4; count of bases not matched to a gene: 9. Germline-derived CDR1 and CDR2 are SEHNR and FQNEAQ (reference sequence). The CDR3 spans 17 residues. CDR3 sequence: CASSFSISQGYNSPLHF. CDR3 DNA: TGTGCCAGCAGCTTTAGTATTTCACAGGGGTATAATTCACCCCTCCACTTT.

The genes are TRBV27 and TRBJ2-7; 8 nucleotides agree with TRBD2. The CDR3 totals 14 residues. The V segment lost 4 bases and the J segment 2 bases; nucleotides outside the gene matches: 4. Per the germline V gene, CDR1 is MNHEY and CDR2 is SMNVEV (reference sequence). CDR3 amino acids: CASSYSGGAYEQYF. The CDR3 bases are TGTGCCAGCAGTTACAGCGGGGGTGCCTACGAGCAGTACTTC.

This clone has a single count. V is TRBV6-2 or TRBV6-3 and J is TRBJ2-5, with TRBD2 matching over 10 bases. CDR3 size: 15 residues. The germline V gene has CDR1 MNHEY and CDR2 SVGEGT. J was trimmed by 2 bases and V by 6 bases; bases with no gene match: 6. CDR3 residues: CASSRGLAAQETQYF. The CDR3, as DNA: TGTGCCAGCAGCCGAGGACTAGCGGCACAAGAGACCCAGTACTTC.

The chain employs TRBV28 and TRBJ2-5; D unresolved. Germline values: CDR1 MDHEN, CDR2 SYDVKM. V dropped 2 bases and J dropped 9 bases, with 13 bases sitting between them. The CDR3 length is 13 residues. The CDR3 bases are TGTGCCAGCAGTTTAGGGCAGAGCACGGCCCAGTACTTC. This gives the protein CASSLGQSTAQYF.

The sample holds one count of this clone. This chain joins TRBV28 and TRBJ1-2; 8 nucleotides align to TRBD1. The CDR3 has 15 amino acids. Per germline, CDR1 MDHEN and CDR2 SYDVKM. The V segment lost 1 base and the J segment 8 bases; nucleotides outside the gene matches: 9. The chain's CDR3 is CASSLSDRGPWGYTF. Here the CDR3 DNA reads TGTGCCAGCAGTTTATCCGACAGGGGCCCCTGGGGCTACACCTTC.

The chain couples TRBV2 to TRBJ2-7, with D possibly TRBD1 on 6 matching bases. This CDR3 comprises 12 residues. Germline loops: CDR1 SNHLY, CDR2 FYNNEI. Trimming took off 7 bases at V and 3 bases at J, with 10 bases between the two ends. CDR3 in DNA: TGTGCCAGCACTGCGGACAGCTACGAGCAGTACTTC. It codes for CASTADSYEQYF.

This clone is labeled medium-sized. The chain uses TRBV2 and TRBJ2-3, with a weak D call TRBD1 (5 bases). Germline CDR1 is SNHLY and CDR2 is FYNNEI. Trimming took off 6 bases at V and 2 bases at J, with 9 bases between the two ends. This CDR3 has 13 amino acids. CDR3 in amino acids: CASRADNTDTQYF. The CDR3 region has the DNA TGTGCCAGCAGGGCGGACAACACAGATACGCAGTATTTT.

The CDR3 nucleotides are TGTGCCAGCAGCTTAGTCGACAGGTCCCCTATCAATGAGCAGTTCTTC. Its translation: CASSLVDRSPINEQFF. The chain combines TRBV7-2 with TRBJ2-1; maybe TRBD1 (6 bases). Germline loops: CDR1 SGHTA, CDR2 FQGNSA. The CDR3 runs 16 residues. V was trimmed by 1 base and J by 6 bases, leaving 16 bases between them. The entire variable domain, with the rest obtained from reference TRBV7-2 and TRBJ2-1, is as follows: GAGVSQSPSNKVTEKGKDVELRCDPISGHTALYWYRQSLGQGLEFLIYFQGNSAPDKSGLPSDRFSAERTGGSVSTLTIQRTQQEDSAVYLCASSLVDRSPINEQFFGPGTRLTVL.

CDR3: CASSAGLAGGGFGETQYF. The CDR3 region has the DNA TGTGCCAGCAGCGCCGGACTAGCGGGAGGAGGGTTCGGGGAGACCCAGTACTTC. The rearrangement uses TRBV7-6 and TRBJ2-5; 14 nucleotides line up with TRBD2. The CDR3 is made up of 18 amino acids. With 5 bases clipped from V and 5 bases from J, the junction kept 13 bases outside the gene matches. CDR1 is SGHVS and CDR2 is FNYEAQ in the germline V gene.